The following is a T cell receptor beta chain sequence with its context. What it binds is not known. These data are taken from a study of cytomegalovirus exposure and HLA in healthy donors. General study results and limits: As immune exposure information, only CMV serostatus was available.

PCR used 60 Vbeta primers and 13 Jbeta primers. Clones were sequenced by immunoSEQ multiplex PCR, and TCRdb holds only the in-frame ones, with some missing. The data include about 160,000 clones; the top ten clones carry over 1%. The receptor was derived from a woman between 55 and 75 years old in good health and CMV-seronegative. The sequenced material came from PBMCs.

The DNA for the CDR3 is TGTGCTAGTGCTAACAGGGCCGGCACTGAAGCTTTCTTT. Its protein product is CASANRAGTEAFF. The rearrangement joins TRBV12-5 to TRBJ1-1; D perhaps matches TRBD1 (6 bases). Germline CDR1 and CDR2: LGHNT and FRNRAP. The germline V and J ends were trimmed by 7 bases and 4 bases, with 13 bases remaining between them. The CDR3 has 13 amino acids.